The rows below give T cell receptor beta chains drawn from one sample of a study of blood T cell repertoires in COVID-19. Only in-frame clones appear in the TCRdb table, and some are missing; sequencing was by immunoSEQ multiplex PCR. The repertoire includes 150,000 or so clones, 75% to 90% of them detected once, and 6.5% to 9.5% sits in the top ten. Sequencing was done on a sample of peripheral blood. The receptors originated from an older woman with COVID-19, enrolled during active disease. CDR3s include the opening cysteine and the closing phenylalanine or tryptophan. Fields, in order: D gene, V gene, CDR3 length, CDR3 protein. A D gene is named only where the DNA matches it firmly.

D gene: NA; V gene: TRBV18; CDR3 length: 15; CDR3 protein: CASSPLGRVSQPQHF
D gene: NA; V gene: TRBV6-5; CDR3 length: 14; CDR3 protein: CASSRQMNTGELFF
D gene: NA; V gene: TRBV3-1/TRBV3-2; CDR3 length: 16; CDR3 protein: CASSPRSGTLKETQYF
D gene: TRBD1; V gene: TRBV6-5; CDR3 length: 14; CDR3 protein: CASRTGAEGTEAFF
D gene: NA; V gene: TRBV19; CDR3 length: 17; CDR3 protein: CASSRRRGGAMNTEAFF
D gene: TRBD1; V gene: TRBV29-1; CDR3 length: 12; CDR3 protein: CSAMRGTESYTF
D gene: TRBD1; V gene: TRBV28; CDR3 length: 15; CDR3 protein: CASSPSGTGEYEQYF
D gene: NA; V gene: TRBV13; CDR3 length: 12; CDR3 protein: CASSVQGNTIYF
D gene: NA; V gene: TRBV25-1; CDR3 length: 11; CDR3 protein: CASSEYREQYF
D gene: TRBD1; V gene: TRBV4-1; CDR3 length: 16; CDR3 protein: CASSPDTGTGVEKLFF
D gene: NA; V gene: TRBV18; CDR3 length: 16; CDR3 protein: CASSPPEEDVHYGYTF
D gene: TRBD2; V gene: TRBV19; CDR3 length: 14; CDR3 protein: CASSVGTSGNEQFF
D gene: TRBD2; V gene: TRBV3-1/TRBV3-2; CDR3 length: 18; CDR3 protein: CASSQPFSGTSGKETQYF
D gene: TRBD2; V gene: TRBV3-1/TRBV3-2; CDR3 length: 17; CDR3 protein: CASSHASGVQDKETQYF
D gene: NA; V gene: TRBV14; CDR3 length: 13; CDR3 protein: CASSEGAVYGYTF
D gene: NA; V gene: TRBV3-1/TRBV3-2; CDR3 length: 13; CDR3 protein: CASSQERRGPQHF
D gene: NA; V gene: TRBV5-1; CDR3 length: 16; CDR3 protein: CASSLGLTGTADTQYF
D gene: TRBD2; V gene: TRBV10-1; CDR3 length: 20; CDR3 protein: CASSFGLAGGPGRNTGELFF